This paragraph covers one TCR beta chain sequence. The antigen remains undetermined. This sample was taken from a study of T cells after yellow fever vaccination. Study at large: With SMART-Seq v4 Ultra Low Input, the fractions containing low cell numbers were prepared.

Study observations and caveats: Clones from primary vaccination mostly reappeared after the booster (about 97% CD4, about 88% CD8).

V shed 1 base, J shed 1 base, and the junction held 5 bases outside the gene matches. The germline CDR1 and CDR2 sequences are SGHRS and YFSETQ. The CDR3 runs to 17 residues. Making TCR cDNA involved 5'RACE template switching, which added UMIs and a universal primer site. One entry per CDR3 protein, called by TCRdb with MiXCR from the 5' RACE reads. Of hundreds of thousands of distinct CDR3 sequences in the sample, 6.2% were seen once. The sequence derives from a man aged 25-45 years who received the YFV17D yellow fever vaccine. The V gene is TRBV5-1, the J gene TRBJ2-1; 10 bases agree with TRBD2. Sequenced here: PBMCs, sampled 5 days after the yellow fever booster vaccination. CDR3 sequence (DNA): TGCGCCAGCAGCTTGTTGGCTAGCGGGAGTTCCTACAATGAGCAGTTCTTC. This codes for CASSLLASGSSYNEQFF.